The rows below give T cell receptor beta chains drawn from one sample of a study of control samples from healthy donors and cancer patients. This table comes from immunoSEQ multiplex PCR, and its TCRdb copy is limited to in-frame clones, with some not included. This table holds over 75,000 clones, 90% to 95% found once. The sample comprised blood. The source of these receptors is a man aged 25 to 45 in good health. Both conserved end residues are part of each CDR3. Each record gives: D gene, V gene, clone size, J gene, CDR3 DNA, CDR3 protein. D genes are given only for firm matches. For some rows the clone size is stated as once, few or many, or as a class when expanded; others skip it.

NA	TRBV28	NA	TRBJ1-2	TGTGCCAGCAGTTTTTTTGAATTGGGTGGCTACACCTTC	CASSFFELGGYTF
TRBD1	TRBV5-1	NA	TRBJ1-2	TGCGCCAGCAGCGAAGGGGGCAGACAAAGCTATGGCTACACCTTC	CASSEGGRQSYGYTF
TRBD2	TRBV18	once	TRBJ2-5	TGTGCCAGCTCCCGGGGACTAGCGGCAGAGACCCAGTACTTC	CASSRGLAAETQYF
TRBD2	TRBV19	once	TRBJ2-7	TGTGCCAGTAGTCTCCTTCACTTAAAGACTAGCGGGGGGGCCCACGAGCAGTACTTC	CASSLLHLKTSGGAHEQYF
NA	TRBV18	once	TRBJ2-7	TGTGCCAGCTCACGGGTGGGCTACGAGCAGTACTTC	CASSRVGYEQYF
NA	TRBV24-1	NA	TRBJ2-7	TGTGCCACCAGTGACGGGGCGTACGAGCAGTACTTC	CATSDGAYEQYF
TRBD1	TRBV5-1	NA	TRBJ2-5	TGCGCCAGCTCCGTTACAGGGGGCTGGGAGACCCAGTACTTC	CASSVTGGWETQYF
TRBD1	TRBV5-1	NA	TRBJ2-3	TGCGCCAGCAGTCCCGGACAGGGGAACACAGATACGCAGTATTTT	CASSPGQGNTDTQYF
TRBD2	TRBV10-1	NA	TRBJ2-5	TGCGCCAGCAGTGAGTCCCTGCTGGCGGGGGTACAAGAGACCCAGTACTTC	CASSESLLAGVQETQYF
TRBD1	TRBV10-3	NA	TRBJ2-7	TGTGCCATCAGTGATAGGGGACAGCTCTCCTACGAGCAGTACTTC	CAISDRGQLSYEQYF
TRBD1	TRBV30	NA	TRBJ1-1	TGTGCCTGGGACAGGGCGAGCACTGAAGCTTTCTTT	CAWDRASTEAFF
TRBD2	TRBV7-8	NA	TRBJ2-7	TGTGCCAGCAGCTTTCCGCCACTAGCGGGAGGGCCGAGAGTTAACGAGCAGTACTTC	CASSFPPLAGGPRVNEQYF
NA	TRBV10-3	NA	TRBJ1-4	TGTGCCATCAGGAGCAGGGAGGGTGAAAAACTGTTTTTT	CAIRSREGEKLFF
NA	TRBV5-1	NA	TRBJ2-7	TGCGCCAGCAGCTTGGTGGCCTCAGGTTCCGACGAGCAGTACTTC	CASSLVASGSDEQYF
NA	TRBV7-3	once	TRBJ2-3	TGTGCCAGCACCCCTGGGGGAGCCACAGATACGCAGTATTTT	CASTPGGATDTQYF
NA	TRBV2	NA	TRBJ1-2	TGTGCCAGCAGTTCTTTGGGGGGGGAGGTTGGCTACACCTTC	CASSSLGGEVGYTF
NA	TRBV3-1/TRBV3-2	once	TRBJ2-5	TGTGCCAGCAGCGCAGATTTTAAAGAGACCCAGTACTTC	CASSADFKETQYF
NA	TRBV7-8	few	TRBJ2-3	TGTGCCAGCAGCTTGGACTACACAGATACGCAGTATTTT	CASSLDYTDTQYF
TRBD1	TRBV27	NA	TRBJ1-2	TGTGCCAGCAGTTTAGCCGGGACAGGGGGCCCCTACTATGGCTACACCTTC	CASSLAGTGGPYYGYTF
NA	TRBV28	NA	TRBJ1-5	TGTGCCAGCAGCCCCGGACACGGGGTCGTTCAGCCCCAGCATTTT	CASSPGHGVVQPQHF
NA	TRBV11-3	few	TRBJ1-3	TGTGCCAGCAGCCTCCGACAGGGAAACACCATATATTTT	CASSLRQGNTIYF
TRBD1	TRBV6-2/TRBV6-3	NA	TRBJ1-2	TGTGCCAGCAGCACCGACACCGGACAGGGTGATAATGGCTACACCTTC	CASSTDTGQGDNGYTF
NA	TRBV2	NA	TRBJ2-1	TGTGCCAGCTTCTTGGATATAACCTCCTACAATGAGCAGTTCTTC	CASFLDITSYNEQFF
NA	TRBV30	NA	TRBJ1-2	TGTGCCTGGAGTAGGAAGTCCTCTAACTATGGCTACACCTTC	CAWSRKSSNYGYTF
NA	TRBV25-1	NA	TRBJ1-3	TGTGCCAGCAGTGAAGGGGGCCGGCTTGGTGGTGGCATATATTTT	CASSEGGRLGGGIYF
TRBD2	TRBV5-1	NA	TRBJ2-2	TGCGCCAGCAGCTTCTCGTTAGCGGGGGGAATCGGGGAGCTGTTTTTT	CASSFSLAGGIGELFF
NA	TRBV28	NA	TRBJ1-3	TGTGCCAGCAGTTTACGGGTCGGGTTTTTGGGCGGAAACACCATATATTTT	CASSLRVGFLGGNTIYF
NA	TRBV18	NA	TRBJ2-4	TGTGCCAGCTCACCAGTCCATCTTGGGGCCAAAAACATTCAGTACTTC	CASSPVHLGAKNIQYF
NA	TRBV27	NA	TRBJ1-5	TGTGCCAGCAGTTCGATTACCCGACCGGTGGGGCCCCAGCATTTT	CASSSITRPVGPQHF
NA	TRBV9	NA	TRBJ1-1	TGTGCCAGCAGCGCCCAGGGGATCCTGAACACTGAAGCTTTCTTT	CASSAQGILNTEAFF
TRBD2	TRBV4-3	NA	TRBJ2-5	TGCGCCAGCAGCCAAGACGGCGGGGGACAAGAGACCCAGTACTTC	CASSQDGGGQETQYF
NA	TRBV21-1	once	TRBJ1-2	TGTGCCAGCAGTTTAAAGACAGGCTACTATGGCTACACCTTC	CASSLKTGYYGYTF
NA	TRBV29-1	NA	TRBJ2-5	TGCAGCGTGGGAACACGGATGCGGGAGACCCAGTACTTC	CSVGTRMRETQYF
NA	TRBV11-2	NA	TRBJ1-2	TGTGCCAGCAGCTTAGGTCAGGGAGCTCTCTATGGCTACACCTTC	CASSLGQGALYGYTF
NA	TRBV7-2	NA	TRBJ1-2	TGTGCCAGCAGCTTAGCAACTGGATATGGCTACACCTTC	CASSLATGYGYTF
TRBD1	TRBV5-5	NA	TRBJ1-2	TGTGCCAGCAGCTTGGCCGGGACAGGAAGCTATGGCTACACCTTC	CASSLAGTGSYGYTF
NA	TRBV14	NA	TRBJ1-5	TGTGCCAGCAGCCAAGGGCAGAATGGTCAGCCCCAGCATTTT	CASSQGQNGQPQHF
NA	TRBV6-1	NA	TRBJ1-1	TGTGCCAGCAGTGACAGGGGTAGGGGTTTATTGAACACTGAAGCTTTCTTT	CASSDRGRGLLNTEAFF
TRBD1	TRBV6-6	NA	TRBJ2-7	TGTGCCAGCAGGGGACAGACCTACTACGAGCAGTACTTC	CASRGQTYYEQYF
NA	TRBV11-3	NA	TRBJ2-1	TGTGCCAGCAGCATCGAGAACAATGAGCAGTTCTTC	CASSIENNEQFF
NA	TRBV18	NA	TRBJ2-7	TGTGCCAGCTCACTCGGGGTATCCTACGAGCAGTACTTC	CASSLGVSYEQYF
TRBD1	TRBV7-2	NA	TRBJ1-4	TGTGCCAGCAGCTCACGACAGGGTGAAGAAAAACTGTTTTTT	CASSSRQGEEKLFF
TRBD1	TRBV24-1	NA	TRBJ2-2	TGTGCCACCAGTGAGTCACAGGGGGCAACCGGGGAGCTGTTTTTT	CATSESQGATGELFF
NA	TRBV9	once	TRBJ2-2	TGTGCCAGCAGCGTAGGGTTGGTAGGGAACACCGGGGAGCTGTTTTTT	CASSVGLVGNTGELFF
TRBD1	TRBV9	NA	TRBJ1-6	TGTGCCAGCAGCGTTTACCTACACAAAGGGACAGGGGATAATTCACCCCTCCACTTT	CASSVYLHKGTGDNSPLHF
NA	TRBV12-3/TRBV12-4	NA	TRBJ2-5	TGTGCCAGCAGTTTCGGAGAGACCCAGTACTTC	CASSFGETQYF
NA	TRBV28	NA	TRBJ1-3	TGTGCCAGCAGTTCAAACCGCGACACCATATATTTT	CASSSNRDTIYF
TRBD1	TRBV6-5	NA	TRBJ1-5	TGTGCCAGCAGTTGGGGGACAGGCGATCAGCCCCAGCATTTT	CASSWGTGDQPQHF
TRBD2	TRBV7-9	NA	TRBJ2-1	TGTGCCAGCACCTCTAGCGGGAGTGTTGAGCAGTTCTTC	CASTSSGSVEQFF
TRBD2	TRBV10-2	NA	TRBJ2-2	TGCGCCAGCAGCAGACTAGCCGACACCGGGGAGCTGTTTTTT	CASSRLADTGELFF